Listed below are T cell receptor beta chains from one sample, sequenced in a study of blood T cell repertoires in COVID-19. The repertoire was sequenced with immunoSEQ multiplex PCR; TCRdb's copy has only in-frame clones and lacks some. The repertoire holds 300,000 to 450,000 clones, with around nine tenths as singletons. The sample was PBMCs or T cells enriched from blood (not recorded which). The receptors come from a woman aged 18 to 35 who had recovered from COVID-19. Both conserved end residues are part of each CDR3. D genes are given only for firm matches. Rows may omit the clone size; those that give it use once, few, many or a size class.

clone size	V gene	J gene	D gene	CDR3 DNA	CDR3 protein
NA	TRBV7-4	TRBJ2-1	TRBD1	TGTGCCAGCAGCTCTCTTAGGGACAGGGGTTACAATGAGCAGTTCTTC	CASSSLRDRGYNEQFF
NA	TRBV12-2	TRBJ1-2	NA	TGTGCAAGTCGCTCCGCGCCGGGACAGGTCGTCCCAACCTATGGCTACACCTTC	CASRSAPGQVVPTYGYTF
few	TRBV18	TRBJ1-6	TRBD1	TGTGCCAGCTCACAACAGGGGGACGGGTCACCCCTCCACTTT	CASSQQGDGSPLHF
NA	TRBV30	TRBJ1-1	NA	TGTGCCTGGATAGGGGTGACTGAAGCTTTCTTT	CAWIGVTEAFF
once	TRBV11-3	TRBJ2-2	TRBD1	TGTGCCAGCAGCTCCGGGAAGACAGGGCCCCCCGCCGGGGAGCTGTTTTTT	CASSSGKTGPPAGELFF
NA	TRBV4-3	TRBJ1-5	NA	TGCGCCAGCAGCCAAGATCGCAGGGGACAGCCCCAGCATTTT	CASSQDRRGQPQHF
NA	TRBV5-1	TRBJ2-2	NA	TGCGCCAGCAGTAGGGCAGCGGACACCGGGGAGCTGTTTTTT	CASSRAADTGELFF
NA	TRBV5-1	TRBJ2-5	NA	TGCGCCAGCGGAGATCAAGAGACCCAGTACTTC	CASGDQETQYF
NA	TRBV24-1	TRBJ2-3	NA	TGTGCCACCAGTGATTCCACCGGGACTCTCACGGCAGATACGCAGTATTTT	CATSDSTGTLTADTQYF
NA	TRBV27	TRBJ2-6	TRBD1	TGTGCCAGCAGCGACAGGGGGCCCTCTGGGGCCAACGTCCTGACTTTC	CASSDRGPSGANVLTF
NA	TRBV2	TRBJ1-4	NA	TGTGCCAGTTTCGACAGGTTCGCAACTAATGAAAAACTGTTTTTT	CASFDRFATNEKLFF
few	TRBV5-1	TRBJ1-1	TRBD1	TGCGCCAGCAGCTTGGGTTTCCCGGGACAGCCATGGGGAACTGAAGCTTTCTTT	CASSLGFPGQPWGTEAFF
NA	TRBV7-9	TRBJ1-4	NA	TGTGCCAGCAGCTTCTCCCTACAAGAGGACTTTGAAAAACTGTTTTTT	CASSFSLQEDFEKLFF
NA	TRBV11-2	TRBJ2-2	TRBD2	TGTGCCAGCAGCTTTACTAGCGGGGCAAACACCGGGGAGCTGTTTTTT	CASSFTSGANTGELFF
NA	TRBV7-9	TRBJ2-2	TRBD2	TGTGCCAGCACGCCCTGGTCGGGGGGGCCCACCGGGGAGCTGTTTTTT	CASTPWSGGPTGELFF
few	TRBV5-1	TRBJ1-3	NA	TGCGCCAGCAGCTCCGATACAGGGATCGGAAACACCATATATTTT	CASSSDTGIGNTIYF
once	TRBV14	TRBJ1-6	NA	TGTGCCAGCAGCCATCTTCCGGGAGTCGCGAATTCACCCCTCCACTTT	CASSHLPGVANSPLHF
once	TRBV29-1	TRBJ1-2	NA	TGCAGCGTTTATGGACAGACTAACTATGGCTACACCTTC	CSVYGQTNYGYTF
NA	TRBV2	TRBJ1-1	TRBD1	TGTGCCAGCAGTGTAAAGTCGGGACAGGGGGAAGGAGCTTTCTTT	CASSVKSGQGEGAFF
NA	TRBV5-4	TRBJ2-7	NA	TGTGCCAGCAGCTTGGCGAGCGGCTACGAGCAGTACTTC	CASSLASGYEQYF
NA	TRBV28	TRBJ2-7	TRBD1	TGTGCCAGCAGCCAACTCGGGACAGCCACGTACTACGAGCAGTACTTC	CASSQLGTATYYEQYF
NA	TRBV14	TRBJ2-5	TRBD2	TGTGCCAGCAGCCCTTGGGATTGGCGGGGGCAAGAGACCCAGTACTTC	CASSPWDWRGQETQYF
few	TRBV19	TRBJ2-2	NA	TGTGCCAGTAGTCCAGGACAGAACACCGGGGAGCTGTTTTTT	CASSPGQNTGELFF
NA	TRBV29-1	TRBJ1-6	NA	TGCAGCGTTACGGTGGGGCATTCACCCCTCCACTTT	CSVTVGHSPLHF